This is a list of T cell receptor beta chains from one sample in a study of neurological immune-mediated disorders. TCRdb re-derived calls from the 5' RACE reads in MiXCR, one entry per CDR3 protein. The table records around 46,000 distinct CDR3 sequences, roughly 4.1% of them present only once. Sequenced: PBMCs. Every receptor here comes from an older woman with multiple sclerosis. CDR3s include the opening cysteine and the closing phenylalanine or tryptophan. A D gene is named only where the DNA matches it firmly. Clone sizes are given selectively: once, few, many, or a class where the clone is expanded.

J,D,V,size,CDR3,DNA
TRBJ1-1,TRBD1,TRBV7-9,-,CASSLASSGGWPEAFF,TGTGCCAGCAGCTTAGCGAGTTCAGGGGGCTGGCCTGAAGCTTTCTTT
TRBJ2-4,-,TRBV3-1,many,CASSQGTEKNIQYF,TGTGCCAGCAGCCAAGGGACAGAAAAAAACATTCAGTACTTC
TRBJ2-3,-,TRBV12-3/TRBV12-4,few,CASSFRQVTTSTDTQYF,TGTGCCAGCAGTTTCCGACAGGTTACGACTAGCACAGATACGCAGTATTTT
TRBJ2-3,-,TRBV7-2,few,CASSLEKFGTTQYF,TGTGCCAGCAGCTTAGAAAAATTTGGGACCACGCAGTATTTT
TRBJ2-7,-,TRBV18,-,CASSPSSDHSYEQYF,TGTGCCAGCTCACCAAGCAGCGACCACTCCTACGAGCAGTACTTC
TRBJ2-3,-,TRBV21-1,many,CASSNERTRAADTQYF,TGTGCCAGCAGCAACGAAAGGACCCGTGCGGCAGATACGCAGTATTTT
TRBJ2-4,-,TRBV20-1,many,CSARVQGLVQYF,TGCAGTGCTAGAGTTCAAGGCCTCGTTCAGTACTTC
TRBJ2-7,-,TRBV20-1,many,CSATAGYEQYF,TGCAGTGCTACCGCAGGGTACGAGCAGTACTTC
TRBJ1-1,TRBD1,TRBV6-2/TRBV6-3,many,CASRPVQGARSEAFF,TGTGCCAGCAGGCCAGTACAGGGGGCGCGAAGTGAAGCTTTCTTT
TRBJ1-2,-,TRBV7-2,-,CASSPGDVYGYTF,TGTGCCAGCAGCCCAGGGGACGTCTATGGCTACACCTTC
TRBJ2-2,-,TRBV10-3,many,CAINSLGTGELFF,TGTGCCATCAACAGCCTCGGCACCGGGGAGCTGTTTTTT
TRBJ2-3,-,TRBV20-1,-,CSATDSLTDTQYF,TGCAGTGCTACCGACAGCCTCACAGATACGCAGTATTTT
TRBJ1-1,TRBD1,TRBV20-1,few,CSARGDRATEAFF,TGCAGTGCTAGAGGGGACAGGGCAACTGAAGCTTTCTTT
TRBJ1-2,-,TRBV5-5,-,CASSRTVTNGYTF,TGTGCCAGCAGCAGGACAGTTACCAATGGCTACACCTTC
TRBJ1-6,-,TRBV10-3,many,CAISEGKGNSPLHF,TGTGCCATCAGTGAGGGGAAAGGTAATTCACCCCTCCACTTT
TRBJ1-4,-,TRBV5-1,many,CASSLGAASNEKLFF,TGCGCCAGCAGCTTGGGGGCGGCCTCTAATGAAAAACTGTTTTTT